This record covers a single T cell receptor beta chain. Its antigen is undetermined. The sample belongs to a study of shared clonotypes between healthy human individuals. Each donor was a Caucasian adult residing in Nashville, Tennessee. Investigators divided CD4+ cells into CD45RA+ naive and CD45RA-negative memory subsets. The assay used deep level. Profiled with immunoSEQ multiplex PCR; TCRdb holds only in-frame clones, not every one. The sample yields about 2.4 million clones, approximately 94% seen once. Overall study results and limits: The naive CD4 repertoires of a few donors were compared, and roughly 5% of clonotypes were shared.

The specimen sequenced was naive CD4+ T cells from PBMCs. Subset in this sample: CD45RA+ positively selected. The sequence derives from a man younger than 35 in good health. Some clones in this sample may be carry-over from other donors' samples.

DNA for the CDR3: TGCGCCAGCACGGAGGGTAGTATCTATGAGCAGTTCTTC. This translates into CASTEGSIYEQFF. The chain combines TRBV5-1 with TRBJ2-1; D is possibly TRBD2 (6 bases). Germline V CDR1 and CDR2: SGHRS, YFSETQ. The CDR3 runs to 13 residues. Trimming removed 6 bases from V and 8 bases from J, with 15 bases in between.